The source of this TCR beta chain is a study of blood T cell repertoires in COVID-19 (dated by TCRdb to about 2020). About the investigation overall: Samples covering the acute and convalescent phases of COVID-19 were provided by collaborators in the United States, Italy and Spain. The material from the prospective study consisted of cDNA or gDNA derived from T cells, B-cell-depleted T cells, or PBMCs. The dataset comprised deeply sampled blood TCRbeta repertoires from subjects exposed to, actively infected with, or recovered from COVID-19. The repertoires were released in a freely available public database meant as a resource for research on the immune response to SARS-CoV-2. Samples were obtained from the ongoing ImmuneRACE study (first 160 participants) and from over a thousand subjects provided by 6 global collaborators. Sample metadata almost always included a de-identified subject ID, COVID-19 status, age in years and sex. HLA class I and class II types, where available, came from metadata supplied by the sample provider rather than from assay-based typing.

At one collaborating source in Seattle, patients were enrolled during active infection and were followed longitudinally through the course of disease. Whole blood was collected in K2EDTA tubes by collaborating institutions according to the institutions' own protocols. For TCRbeta analysis, collaborator samples were shipped as frozen whole blood, as isolated PBMCs, or as DNA extracted from either sample type. With regard to this clone: Its binding antigen is unknown. No quality values exist for individual bases; no much larger clone is one base distant.

As encoded in the germline V gene, CDR1 is SGDLS while CDR2 is YYNGEE. The CDR3 measures 15 amino acids from cysteine to phenylalanine. Kept here is only the CDR3 DNA, which spans 45 bases and is read in frame from base 1. Trimmed from V: 3 bases; trimmed from J: 3 bases; junction bases lacking a gene match: 6. The study at large found these results: Clinical and demographic metadata were provided uncurated, with the amount varying by source and participant.

The immunoSEQ Assay, a bias-controlled multiplex PCR, was used to amplify TCRbeta CDR3 regions from genomic DNA. As for how the authors treated the data: Within the assay, amplification of reference gene primers was used to estimate how many nucleated cells each sample contained. Sequence reads were collapsed and filtered to measure the absolute abundance of every unique TCRbeta CDR3 rearrangement. For each sample, productive Simpson clonality was calculated as the square root of Simpson's diversity index across productive rearrangements. The table was pulled from immuneACCESS by TCRdb, which kept in-frame rearrangements only. Such tables lose some clones; where checked, under half of the loss comes from unresolved V genes, and the rest has no known cause. The V and J calls and clone size come from that table; D and trimming were worked out from the DNA. The sample table records some 170,000 clones; roughly 79% of these occur just once. The ten largest account for approximately 9.9% of the sample.

The receptor's source is a woman aged 35 to 49 with COVID-19, enrolled during active disease. The rearrangement joined TRBV9 to TRBJ2-3, with 8 junctional bases fitting TRBD1. The source material was peripheral blood. The CDR3 here reads CASSASQGVTDTQYF. The DNA sequence follows: TGTGCCAGCAGCGCATCACAGGGGGTTACAGATACGCAGTATTTT.